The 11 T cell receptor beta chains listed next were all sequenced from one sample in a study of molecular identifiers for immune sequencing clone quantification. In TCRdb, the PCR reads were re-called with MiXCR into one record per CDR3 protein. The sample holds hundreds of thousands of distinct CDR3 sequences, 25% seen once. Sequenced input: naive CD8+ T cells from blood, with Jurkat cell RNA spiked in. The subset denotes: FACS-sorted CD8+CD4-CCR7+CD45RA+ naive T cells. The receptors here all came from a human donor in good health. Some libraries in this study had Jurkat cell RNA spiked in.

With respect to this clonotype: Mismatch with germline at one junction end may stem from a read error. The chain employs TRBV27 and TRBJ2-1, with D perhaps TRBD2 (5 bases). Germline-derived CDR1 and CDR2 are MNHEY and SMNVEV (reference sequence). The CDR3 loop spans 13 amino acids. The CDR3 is CASSFFPGNAQFF. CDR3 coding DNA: TGTGCCAGCAGTTTTTTCCCGGGGAATGCGCAGTTCTTC.

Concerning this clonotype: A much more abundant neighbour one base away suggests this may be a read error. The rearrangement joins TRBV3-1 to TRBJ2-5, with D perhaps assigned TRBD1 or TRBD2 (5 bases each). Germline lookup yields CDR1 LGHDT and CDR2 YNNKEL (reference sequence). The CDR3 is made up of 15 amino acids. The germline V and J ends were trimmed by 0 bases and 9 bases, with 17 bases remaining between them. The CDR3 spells CASSQEYGKLGAQYF. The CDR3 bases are TGTGCCAGCAGCCAAGAATATGGGAAGCTGGGGGCCCAGTACTTC.

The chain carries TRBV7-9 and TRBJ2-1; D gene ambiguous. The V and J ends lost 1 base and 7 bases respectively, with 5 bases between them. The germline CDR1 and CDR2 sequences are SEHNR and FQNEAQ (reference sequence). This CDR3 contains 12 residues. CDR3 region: CASSLVINEQFF. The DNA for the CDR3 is TGTGCCAGCAGCTTAGTCATAAATGAGCAGTTCTTC.

The CDR3: CASSQPMAGNTEAFF. The CDR3 DNA is TGCGCCAGCAGCCAACCCATGGCCGGGAACACTGAAGCTTTCTTT. This chain uses TRBV4-1 with TRBJ1-1; D ambiguous. V lost 2 bases, J lost 1 base, and 11 bases lay in between. Germline assignment: CDR1 MGHRA and CDR2 YSYEKL. The CDR3 sequence is 15 residues long.

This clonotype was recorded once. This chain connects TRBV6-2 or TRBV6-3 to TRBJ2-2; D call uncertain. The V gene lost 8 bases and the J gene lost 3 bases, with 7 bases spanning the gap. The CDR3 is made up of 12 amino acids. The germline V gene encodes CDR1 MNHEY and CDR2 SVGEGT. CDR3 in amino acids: CASPAHTGELFF. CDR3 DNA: TGTGCCAGCCCCGCCCACACCGGGGAGCTGTTTTTT.

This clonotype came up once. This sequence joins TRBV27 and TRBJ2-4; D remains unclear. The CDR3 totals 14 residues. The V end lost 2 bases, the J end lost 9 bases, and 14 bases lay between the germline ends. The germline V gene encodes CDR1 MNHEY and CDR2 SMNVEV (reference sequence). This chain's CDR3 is CASSLPPQECIQYF. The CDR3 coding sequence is TGTGCCAGCAGTTTACCCCCGCAGGAATGCATTCAGTACTTC.

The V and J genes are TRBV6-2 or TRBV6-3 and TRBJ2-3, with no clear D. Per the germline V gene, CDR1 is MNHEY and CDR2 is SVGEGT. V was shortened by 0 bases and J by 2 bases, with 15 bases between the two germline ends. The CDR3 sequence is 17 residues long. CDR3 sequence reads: CASSYSSAGQVTDTQYF. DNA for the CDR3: TGTGCCAGCAGTTACTCTTCTGCTGGGCAGGTCACAGATACGCAGTATTTT.

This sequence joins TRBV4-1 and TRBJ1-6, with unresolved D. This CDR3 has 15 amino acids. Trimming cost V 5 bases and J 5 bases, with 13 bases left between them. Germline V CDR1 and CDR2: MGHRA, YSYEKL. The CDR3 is CASSSPSGNNSPLHF. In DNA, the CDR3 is TGCGCCAGCAGCTCCCCATCGGGGAATAATTCACCCCTCCACTTT.

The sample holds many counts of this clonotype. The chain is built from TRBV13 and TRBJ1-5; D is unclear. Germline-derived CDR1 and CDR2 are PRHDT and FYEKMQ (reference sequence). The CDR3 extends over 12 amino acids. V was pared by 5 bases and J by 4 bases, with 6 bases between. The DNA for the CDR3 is TGTGCCAGCAGCGAGGGTAATCAGCCCCAGCATTTT. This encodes CASSEGNQPQHF.

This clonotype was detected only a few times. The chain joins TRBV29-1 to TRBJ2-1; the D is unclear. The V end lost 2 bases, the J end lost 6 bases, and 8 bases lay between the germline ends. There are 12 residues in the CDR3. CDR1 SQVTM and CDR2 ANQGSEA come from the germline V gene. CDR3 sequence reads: CSVEMGSNEQFF. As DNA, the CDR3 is TGCAGCGTTGAAATGGGGTCCAATGAGCAGTTCTTC.

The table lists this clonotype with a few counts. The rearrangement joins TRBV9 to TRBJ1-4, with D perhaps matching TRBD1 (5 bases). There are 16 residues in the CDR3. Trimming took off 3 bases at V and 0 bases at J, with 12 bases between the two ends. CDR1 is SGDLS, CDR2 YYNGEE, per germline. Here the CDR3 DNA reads TGTGCCAGCAGCGAAGGGACTTTGACAACTAATGAAAAACTGTTTTTT. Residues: CASSEGTLTTNEKLFF.